The T cell receptor (beta chain) under discussion was sequenced for a study of cytomegalovirus exposure and HLA in healthy donors. PCR amplification relied on 60 Vbeta primers (plus 13 Jbeta primers). Produced via immunoSEQ multiplex PCR; TCRdb's table is partial and in-frame only. The repertoire has some 130,000 clones, 78% of them found once; the top ten carry around 1.5%. V dropped 3 bases and J dropped 7 bases, with 6 bases sitting between them. The CDR3 is 11 residues long. CDR1 and CDR2 (germline): MGHDK, SYGVNS. The clonotype comes from a woman aged 18-29 years in good health and CMV-seronegative. The sample consisted of PBMCs. V and J are TRBV25-1 and TRBJ2-5; D gene unclear. The CDR3 nucleotides read TGTGCCAGCAGTGAGAGCGTGACCCAGTACTTC. This sequence encodes CASSESVTQYF.